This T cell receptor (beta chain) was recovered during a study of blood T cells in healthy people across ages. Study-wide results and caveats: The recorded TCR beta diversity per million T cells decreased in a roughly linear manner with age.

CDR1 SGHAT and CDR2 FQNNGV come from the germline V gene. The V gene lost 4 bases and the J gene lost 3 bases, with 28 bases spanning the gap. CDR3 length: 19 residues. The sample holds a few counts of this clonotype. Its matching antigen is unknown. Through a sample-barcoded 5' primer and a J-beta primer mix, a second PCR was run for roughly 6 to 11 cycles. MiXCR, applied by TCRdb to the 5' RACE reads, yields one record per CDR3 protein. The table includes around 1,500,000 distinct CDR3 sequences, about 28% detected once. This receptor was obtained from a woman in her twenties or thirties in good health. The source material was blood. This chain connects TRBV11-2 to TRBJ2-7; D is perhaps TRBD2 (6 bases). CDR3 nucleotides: TGTGCCAGCAGCTCCCCTCTTCCTGGGACCGGGACTTGGGGCTACGAGCAGTACTTC. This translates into CASSSPLPGTGTWGYEQYF.